This T cell receptor (beta chain) comes out of a study of cytomegalovirus exposure and HLA in healthy donors. Amplification used 60 Vbeta primers and 13 Jbeta primers. Profiling relied on immunoSEQ multiplex PCR, and the TCRdb table lists in-frame clones only, not all of them. The data show roughly 160,000 clones, about 72% seen once. Germline trimming cut 2 bases from V and 0 bases from J; bases unmatched to any gene: 11. The CDR3 totals 19 residues. The germline V gene has CDR1 MDHEN and CDR2 SYDVKM. The chain employs TRBV28 and TRBJ1-3, with 9 bases lining up with TRBD1. Input material: PBMCs. The receptor was derived from a man aged 25 to 45 in good health and CMV-seropositive. In nucleotides, the CDR3 is TGTGCCAGCAGTTTAGCGCCTTGGACAGGGGCATTCTCTGGAAACACCATATATTTT. As protein: CASSLAPWTGAFSGNTIYF.